The 19 T cell receptor beta chains below come from one sample, sequenced in a study of cytotoxic CD8 clonotypes in ibrutinib-treated CLL (dated by TCRdb to the early 2020s). Library preparation was by the immunoSEQ multiplex PCR assay. Here the immuneACCESS table is served through TCRdb, limited to in-frame sequences with V and J called. Missing clones are a known gap in these copies; in checked studies unresolved V genes cover under half, and the rest lacks a known reason. The sample contains some 120,000 clones, about 53% of them found a single time. Of the sample, roughly 35% is held by the ten largest clones. Interpreted using the paper, the time point label stands for: roughly 2 years on ibrutinib. This specimen was PBMCs, taken after 24 months of ibrutinib treatment. These receptors were collected from a human donor with chronic lymphocytic leukemia.

V usage is TRBV6-1 and J usage is TRBJ1-6; D remains unclear. V was cut by 1 base and J by 10 bases, with 5 bases left in between. Germline V gene lookup returns CDR1 MNHNS and CDR2 SASEGT. CDR3 size: 12 residues. The CDR3 sequence: CASSEGGSPLHF. The CDR3 DNA sequence: TGTGCCAGCAGTGAAGGGGGATCACCCCTCCACTTT.

J is TRBJ2-2 and V is TRBV10-1, with D tentatively TRBD1 (6 bases). CDR3 length equals 18 residues. The V and J ends lost 4 bases and 3 bases respectively, with 21 bases between them. The germline V gene encodes CDR1 WNHNN and CDR2 SYGVQD (reference sequence). For the CDR3, the DNA is TGCGCCAGCAGTGCTCCCAATCGGGGCAGGGGAGACACCGGGGAGCTGTTTTTT. This translates into CASSAPNRGRGDTGELFF.

The chain has TRBV21-1 and TRBJ2-1; TRBD1 is the table's D call, not checked against the DNA. TRBV21-1 is shown as a pseudogene. The CDR3 contains 12 residues. The CDR3 here is CASGTGFGEQFF. The CDR3 nucleotides are TGTGCCAGTGGGACAGGGTTTGGCGAGCAGTTCTTC.

J is TRBJ1-1 and V is TRBV5-4; D gene uncertain. The V gene lost 1 base and the J gene lost 7 bases, with 14 bases spanning the gap. Looked up from germline, CDR1 is SGHNT and CDR2 is YYREEE (reference sequence). CDR3 size: 14 residues. The CDR3 sequence: CASSLFGRRSEAFF. In DNA, the CDR3 is TGTGCCAGCAGCTTGTTTGGCAGGCGAAGTGAAGCTTTCTTT.

The CDR3 spells CASSLGYLGQGATEAFF. CDR3 nucleotides: TGTGCCAGCAGCTTGGGTTACCTGGGACAGGGGGCGACTGAAGCTTTCTTT. The V call is TRBV5-4, the J call TRBJ1-1; 12 bases fit TRBD1. CDR3 length: 17 residues. Trimming removed 0 bases from V and 5 bases from J; junction bases left unmatched: 8. Germline assignment: CDR1 SGHNT and CDR2 YYREEE (reference sequence).

The V and J genes are TRBV7-3 and TRBJ2-1; no reliable D call. V dropped 5 bases and J dropped 6 bases, with 11 bases sitting between them. The length of the CDR3 is 13 residues. Germline lookup yields CDR1 SGHTA and CDR2 FQGTGA. CDR3 sequence (DNA): TGTGCCAGCAGCCAGGACCGCTCCAATGAGCAGTTCTTC. Translated, it gives CASSQDRSNEQFF. Complete variable domain (other parts from reference TRBV7-3 and TRBJ2-1): GAGVSQTPSNKVTEKGKYVELRCDPISGHTALYWYRQSLGQGPEFLIYFQGTGAADDSGLPNDRFFAVRPEGSVSTLKIQRTERGDSAVYLCASSQDRSNEQFFGPGTRLTVL.

The rearrangement uses TRBV29-1 and TRBJ2-1; TRBD1 is a possible D gene (6 bases). V dropped 8 bases and J dropped 2 bases, with 13 bases sitting between them. The CDR3 totals 13 residues. The germline V gene has CDR1 SQVTM and CDR2 ANQGSEA. In DNA form, the CDR3 reads TGCAGCTTCGAACAGGGCGCCTACAATGAGCAGTTCTTC. Protein: CSFEQGAYNEQFF.

The CDR3 here is CASSVGGPSEQYF. The DNA for the CDR3 is TGTGCCAGCAGCGTTGGGGGGCCAAGCGAGCAGTACTTC. The chain links TRBV9 to TRBJ2-7; D might be TRBD1 or TRBD2, each matching 6 bases. Trimming shortened V by 2 bases and J by 6 bases, and 12 bases separated the two germline ends. Germline V gene data show CDR1 as SGDLS and CDR2 as YYNGEE. The CDR3 has 13 amino acids.

Many counts were recorded for this clone. This chain connects TRBV5-4 to TRBJ2-7, with 9 bases aligning to TRBD1. CDR3 length equals 15 residues. V was pared by 4 bases and J by 3 bases, with 8 bases of the junction left unmatched. CDR1 and CDR2 from the germline V gene are SGHNT and YYREEE (reference sequence). The CDR3 region has the DNA TGTGCCAGCAGCCCTGGACAGGGGAGGGACTACGAGCAGTACTTC. Its translation is CASSPGQGRDYEQYF.

Concerning this clone itself: A much larger clone is a single base away; this may be a read error. The sample has other DNA sequences that encode this CDR3 too. V usage is TRBV5-1 and J usage is TRBJ2-3; D call uncertain. This CDR3 spans 11 amino acids. Looked up from germline, CDR1 is SGHRS and CDR2 is YFSETQ. Trimming pared 0 bases from V and 6 bases from J, leaving 2 bases between. CDR3 DNA sequence: TGCGCCAGCAGCTTGGCGGATACGCAGTATTTT. The encoded protein is CASSLADTQYF.

The chain links TRBV10-3 to TRBJ2-6, with D perhaps matching TRBD1 (5 bases). The germline V gene encodes CDR1 ENHRY and CDR2 SYGVKD. The V end was cut by 0 bases, the J end by 6 bases, with 21 bases between. The CDR3 is 19 residues long. CDR3 in amino acids: CAISESRGTISGVANVLTF. The CDR3 nucleotides are TGTGCCATCAGTGAGTCTAGGGGAACTATCTCTGGGGTGGCCAACGTCCTGACTTTC.

The chain employs TRBV19 and TRBJ1-2; D call uncertain. Per germline, CDR1 LNHDA and CDR2 SQIVND (reference sequence). The CDR3 is 15 amino acids. Trimming removed 0 bases from V and 0 bases from J, with 8 bases in between. CDR3 amino acids: CASSIDPTSNYGYTF. In nucleotides, the CDR3 is TGTGCCAGTAGTATAGATCCGACCTCTAACTATGGCTACACCTTC.

The V and J genes are TRBV7-2 and TRBJ1-5; TRBD1 might be the D (6 bases). Germline V lookup: CDR1 SGHTA, CDR2 FQGNSA. V was trimmed by 4 bases and J by 7 bases, leaving 11 bases between them. This CDR3 region has 13 residues. This CDR3 is CASSSSQGQPQHF. For the CDR3, the DNA is TGTGCCAGCAGCTCGTCACAGGGACAGCCCCAGCATTTT.

This chain joins TRBV25-1 and TRBJ2-2; D possibly matches TRBD1 or TRBD2 (5 bases each). V was clipped by 5 bases and J by 3 bases, with 16 bases between them. Looked up from germline, CDR1 is MGHDK and CDR2 is SYGVNS. The CDR3 runs to 16 residues. CDR3 protein: CASSISGTRYTGELFF. CDR3 coding DNA: TGTGCCAGCAGTATCTCCGGGACCCGTTACACCGGGGAGCTGTTTTTT.

For the CDR3, the DNA is TGTGCCAGCTCACCCCAGGCGTCCACAGAGCACTCCTACGAGCAGTACTTC. This translates into CASSPQASTEHSYEQYF. V is TRBV18 and J is TRBJ2-7; D is uncertain. The CDR3 runs 17 residues. Per germline, CDR1 KGHSH and CDR2 LQKENI. Trimming removed 3 bases from V and 0 bases from J, with 18 bases in between.

This clone appeared a few times. V gene TRBV5-1 combines with J gene TRBJ1-5, with TRBD1 matching 7 bases. The CDR3 covers 15 residues. After removal of 1 base from V and 7 bases from J, the junction contained 8 bases not matched to a gene. From germline, CDR1 is SGHRS and CDR2 YFSETQ. The CDR3 sequence is CASSLNTGEEQPQHF. The CDR3 nucleotides are TGCGCCAGCAGCTTGAATACAGGGGAAGAGCAGCCCCAGCATTTT.

This clone was counted between two and nine times. The chain joins TRBV7-2 to TRBJ1-3; 9 nucleotides agree with TRBD1. The CDR3 runs to 14 residues. J gave up 7 bases and V 5 bases, and 6 bases lay outside the gene matches. Germline-derived CDR1 and CDR2 are SGHTA and FQGNSA. The CDR3 spells CASSRGQGLNTIYF. For the CDR3, the DNA is TGTGCCAGCAGCAGGGGACAGGGCTTGAACACCATATATTTT.

This clone has more than one count but fewer than ten. The J gene is TRBJ1-5, the V gene TRBV19, with 10 bases fitting TRBD1. The CDR3 has 15 residues. Germline V gene data show CDR1 as LNHDA and CDR2 as SQIVND (reference sequence). V dropped 0 bases and J dropped 7; count of bases not matched to a gene: 3. CDR3 amino acids: CASSIDDRGRQPQHF. DNA for the CDR3: TGTGCCAGTAGTATAGATGACAGGGGGCGGCAGCCCCAGCATTTT.

The genes are TRBV7-9 and TRBJ2-5; possible D gene TRBD2, 7 bases. From germline, CDR1 is SEHNR and CDR2 FQNEAQ (reference sequence). This CDR3 contains 14 residues. The V end lost 3 bases, the J end lost 6 bases, and 14 bases lay between the germline ends. The CDR3 DNA follows: TGTGCCAGCAGCTTCCGCGGGGGCGCGCAGACCCAGTACTTC. As protein: CASSFRGGAQTQYF.